This T cell receptor (beta chain) appears in the sequencing data of a study of PD-L1 blockade in urothelial cancer (dated by TCRdb to the late 2010s). Study-level background: Therapy was started at some point between 2013 and 2015 for all patients, and atezolizumab 1,200 mg was administered intravenously every 3 weeks. About 85% of the 29 patients were males with bladder-origin urothelial cancer, and about 60% of the 29 reported a prior smoking history. Durable clinical benefit was achieved by nine patients but not by the remaining 20. A median of around 150,000 T cells and just over 80,000 unique TCRs was obtained from blood samples, and a median clonality of around 0.08 was observed. Blood samples were analyzed at 3 weeks after treatment start (second dose) and at 6 weeks after treatment start. In the same patients, pretreatment tumors underwent whole exome sequencing and RNA sequencing in addition to TCR sequencing. An exploratory multi-omic analysis was conducted of the somatic, immune and clinical correlates of response to PD-L1 blockade with atezolizumab in urothelial cancer. Durable clinical benefit was defined as progression-free survival longer than 6 months, and TCR features were also tested against progression-free and overall survival. Patients had an ECOG performance status of 0 or 1 and had received between 0 and 3 prior chemotherapy regimens. Pretreatment tumor samples and matched peripheral blood, collected serially before and after atezolizumab treatment, underwent TCR sequencing. Twenty-nine patients had pretreatment blood TCR-seq, some 25 had at least one posttreatment blood collection, and some 25 had tumor TCR-seq. Paper-wide results and their limitations: Small sample size (n ≈ 30) and many exploratory analyses mean the results are intended to be hypothesis-generating. A pretreatment peripheral blood TCR clonality below the median was linked to improved progression-free and overall survival. At 3 weeks after the start of treatment, tumor-associated TCR clones in peripheral blood had expanded more in patients with durable benefit (n ≈ 20, p = 0.022).

The time point label, as the study defines it: pretreatment peripheral blood. A total of 25 to 35 patients with locally advanced or metastatic urothelial carcinoma, treated at Memorial Sloan Kettering on a trial protocol, made up the cohort. Peripheral blood mononuclear cells were collected from each patient pretreatment and during treatment, giving between 1 and 8 total time points per patient. The Qiagen DNeasy Blood extraction kit was used to purify genomic DNA from total PBMCs and tumor samples. PBMCs were collected pretreatment and during treatment, and were isolated and stored as previously described. CDR1 is given as MGHRA and CDR2 as YSYEKL, both from the germline V gene. The CDR3 starts with the cysteine, ends with the phenylalanine, and has 17 residues. Here the CDR3 DNA is all that survives: 51 bases in frame from base 1. V is trimmed back by 0 bases and J by 7 bases, and the junction contains 10 bases that no gene match accounts for.

A word on this clone: Its cognate antigen has yet to be identified. Nothing much larger sits one base from this clone, and base qualities are not available.

Synthetic TCR analog templates were spiked into each PCR to estimate absolute template abundance from read counts. The immunoSEQ assay was used to amplify TCRbeta CDR3 regions from genomic DNA with bias-controlled V and J gene primers. Sequencing of rearranged TCRbeta segments was performed at approximately 20X coverage. As for the original processing: Sequencing errors were corrected by clustering, and CDR3s were annotated against IMGT so that V, D and J genes could be assigned. Downstream analyses used only productive TCRbeta rearrangements, leaving out any out-of-frame or stop-codon sequences. Clonality was computed as one minus Shannon entropy normalized by the log of the number of unique productive sequences. Fisher's exact test with Benjamini-Hochberg correction, at a threshold of adjusted p below 0.01, was used to find clones that differed between time points or between blood and tumor. TCRdb limited this immuneACCESS table to in-frame rearrangements with V and J called. A share of clones is missing; checked studies link under half to unresolved V genes, and the rest is unexplained. Clone size and the V and J calls come from that table; the DNA yielded D and trimming. This sample comprises tens of thousands of clones, 84% of them detected only once. The ten largest clones represent about a tenth of the sample.

The sequence was obtained from a woman aged 70-85 years with urothelial cancer. The V and J genes are TRBV4-1 and TRBJ2-1, with 9 middle bases fitting TRBD2. The material sequenced was PBMCs, taken around atezolizumab (anti-PD-L1) treatment. The DNA sequence is TGCGCCAGCAGCCAAGATTGGGTAGCGGGAGTCGGGAATGAGCAGTTCTTC. It is translated as CASSQDWVAGVGNEQFF.